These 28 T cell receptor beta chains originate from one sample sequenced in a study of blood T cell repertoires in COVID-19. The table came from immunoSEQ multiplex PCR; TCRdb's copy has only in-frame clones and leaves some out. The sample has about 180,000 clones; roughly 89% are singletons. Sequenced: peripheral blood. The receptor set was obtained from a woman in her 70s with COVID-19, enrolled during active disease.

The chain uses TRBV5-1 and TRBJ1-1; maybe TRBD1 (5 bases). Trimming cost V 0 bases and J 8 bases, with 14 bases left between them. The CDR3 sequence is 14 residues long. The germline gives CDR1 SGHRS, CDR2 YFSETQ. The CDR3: CASSLAPGLGEAFF. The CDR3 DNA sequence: TGCGCCAGCAGCTTGGCCCCAGGGTTGGGAGAAGCTTTCTTT.

CDR3 DNA sequence: TGTGCCAGCAGCTCTCAACAGGGTGCCAAAAACATTCAGTACTTC. Translation gives CASSSQQGAKNIQYF. This chain joins TRBV21-1 and TRBJ2-4; TRBD1, the table's D call, lacks a check against the DNA. TRBV21-1 constitutes a pseudogene. The CDR3 extends over 15 amino acids.

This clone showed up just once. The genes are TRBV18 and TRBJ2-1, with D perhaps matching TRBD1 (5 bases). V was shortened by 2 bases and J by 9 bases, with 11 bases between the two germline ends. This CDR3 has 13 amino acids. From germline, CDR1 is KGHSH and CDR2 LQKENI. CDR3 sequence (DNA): TGTGCCAGCTCACCAAATACAAGGGGTGAGCAGTTCTTC. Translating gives CASSPNTRGEQFF.

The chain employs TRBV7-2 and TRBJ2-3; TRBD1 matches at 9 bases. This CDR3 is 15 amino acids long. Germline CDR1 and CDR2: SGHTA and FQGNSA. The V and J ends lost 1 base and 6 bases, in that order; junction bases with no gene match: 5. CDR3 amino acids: CASSLGGQGLDTQYF. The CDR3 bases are TGTGCCAGCAGCTTAGGAGGACAGGGGTTGGATACGCAGTATTTT.

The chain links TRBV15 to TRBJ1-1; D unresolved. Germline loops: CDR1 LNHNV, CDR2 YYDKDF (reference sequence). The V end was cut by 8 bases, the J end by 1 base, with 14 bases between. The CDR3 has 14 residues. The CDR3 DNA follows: TGTGCCACCGCCCGGGGTCACCCGAACACTGAAGCTTTCTTT. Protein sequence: CATARGHPNTEAFF.

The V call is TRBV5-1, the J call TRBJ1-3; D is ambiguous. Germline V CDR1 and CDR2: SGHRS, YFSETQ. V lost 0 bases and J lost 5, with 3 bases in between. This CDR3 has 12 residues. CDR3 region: CASSLDRNTIYF. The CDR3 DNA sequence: TGCGCCAGCAGCTTGGATAGAAACACCATATATTTT.

The CDR3 spells CASSQGDRDAGYTF. Here the CDR3 DNA reads TGTGCCAGCAGCCAAGGCGACAGGGACGCCGGCTACACCTTC. This chain connects TRBV3-1 (or the pseudogene TRBV3-2) to TRBJ1-2; 7 bases are a match to TRBD1. The CDR3 has 14 residues. V gave up 1 base and J gave up 8 bases; unmatched junction bases: 7. Looked up from germline, CDR1 is LGHDT and CDR2 is YNNKEL (reference sequence).

The CDR3 loop reads CASSQNREMHYEQYF. The CDR3 coding sequence is TGTGCCAGCAGCCAAAACAGGGAAATGCACTACGAGCAGTACTTC. V and J are TRBV9 and TRBJ2-7; a weak D match, TRBD1 (6 bases). Trimming removed 4 bases at V and 3 bases at J, with 17 bases between. The CDR3 covers 15 residues. Germline lookup yields CDR1 SGDLS and CDR2 YYNGEE.

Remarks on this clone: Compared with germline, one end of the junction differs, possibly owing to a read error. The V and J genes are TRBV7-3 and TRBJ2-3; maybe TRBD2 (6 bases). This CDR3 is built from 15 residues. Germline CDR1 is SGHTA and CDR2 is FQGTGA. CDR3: CANSLVSGGSDTQYF. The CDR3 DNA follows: TGTGCCAACAGCTTAGTTAGCGGAGGGTCCGATACGCAGTATTTT.

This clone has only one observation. This chain's CDR3 is CASSSGLAQTGELFF. CDR3 DNA sequence: TGTGCCAGCAGTTCGGGACTAGCACAGACCGGGGAGCTGTTTTTT. This sequence joins TRBV27 and TRBJ2-2; 9 nucleotides align to TRBD2. CDR1 and CDR2 from the germline V gene are MNHEY and SMNVEV (reference sequence). This CDR3 spans 15 amino acids. The V segment lost 4 bases and the J segment 5 bases; nucleotides outside the gene matches: 5.

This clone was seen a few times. The CDR3 protein is CASSAQRADTQYF. The CDR3 bases are TGTGCCAGCAGCGCCCAGAGGGCAGATACGCAGTATTTT. The chain carries TRBV5-6 and TRBJ2-3, with D perhaps matching TRBD2 (5 bases). Germline V gene lookup returns CDR1 SGHDT and CDR2 YYEEEE. The CDR3 has 13 residues. Trimming cost V 4 bases and J 4 bases, with 10 bases left between them.

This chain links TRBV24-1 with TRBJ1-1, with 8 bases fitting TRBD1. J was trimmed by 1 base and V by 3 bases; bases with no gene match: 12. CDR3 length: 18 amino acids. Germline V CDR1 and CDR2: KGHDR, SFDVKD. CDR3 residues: CATSDLSDRGAANTEAFF. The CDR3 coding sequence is TGTGCCACCAGTGATCTTAGTGACAGGGGCGCGGCGAACACTGAAGCTTTCTTT.

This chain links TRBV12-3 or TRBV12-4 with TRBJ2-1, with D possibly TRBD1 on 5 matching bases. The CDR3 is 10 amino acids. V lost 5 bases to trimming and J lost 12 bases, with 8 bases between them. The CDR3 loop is CASSQGVQFF. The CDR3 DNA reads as TGTGCCAGCAGTCAGGGTGTGCAGTTCTTC.

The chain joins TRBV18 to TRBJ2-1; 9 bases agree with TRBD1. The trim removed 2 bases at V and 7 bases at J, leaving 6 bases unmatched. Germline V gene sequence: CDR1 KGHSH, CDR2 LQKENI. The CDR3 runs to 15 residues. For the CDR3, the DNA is TGTGCCAGCTCACCAGGGACAGGGTTTTGGAATGAGCAGTTCTTC. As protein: CASSPGTGFWNEQFF.

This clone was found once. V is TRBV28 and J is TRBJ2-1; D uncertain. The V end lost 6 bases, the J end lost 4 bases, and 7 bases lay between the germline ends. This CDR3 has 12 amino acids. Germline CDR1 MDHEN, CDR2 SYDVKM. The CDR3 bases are TGTGCCAGCAGCCCGAGTTACAATGAGCAGTTCTTC. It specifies CASSPSYNEQFF.

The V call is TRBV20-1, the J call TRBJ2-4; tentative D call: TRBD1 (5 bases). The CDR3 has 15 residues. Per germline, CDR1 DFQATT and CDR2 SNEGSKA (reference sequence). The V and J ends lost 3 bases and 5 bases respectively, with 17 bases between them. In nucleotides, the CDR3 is TGCAGTGCTAGTAGGTCAGGTCAGGGCCAAAACATTCAGTACTTC. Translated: CSASRSGQGQNIQYF.

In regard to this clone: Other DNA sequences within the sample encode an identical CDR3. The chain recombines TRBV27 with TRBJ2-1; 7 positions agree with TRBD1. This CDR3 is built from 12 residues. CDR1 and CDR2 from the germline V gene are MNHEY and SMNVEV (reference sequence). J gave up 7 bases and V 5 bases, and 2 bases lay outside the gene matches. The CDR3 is CASSLQGNEQFF. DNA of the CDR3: TGTGCCAGCAGTCTACAGGGGAATGAGCAGTTCTTC.

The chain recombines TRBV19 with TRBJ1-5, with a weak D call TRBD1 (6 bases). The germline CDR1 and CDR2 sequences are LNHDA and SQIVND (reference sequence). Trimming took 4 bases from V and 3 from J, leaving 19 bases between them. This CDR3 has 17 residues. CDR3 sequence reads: CASSTALGDTYNQPQHF. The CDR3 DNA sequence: TGTGCCAGTAGTACCGCCTTGGGGGACACTTACAATCAGCCCCAGCATTTT. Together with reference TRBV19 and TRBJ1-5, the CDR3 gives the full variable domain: DGGITQSPKYLFRKEGQNVTLSCEQNLNHDAMYWYRQDPGQGLRLIYYSQIVNDFQKGDIAEGYSVSREKKESFPLTVTSAQKNPTAFYLCASSTALGDTYNQPQHFGDGTRLSIL.

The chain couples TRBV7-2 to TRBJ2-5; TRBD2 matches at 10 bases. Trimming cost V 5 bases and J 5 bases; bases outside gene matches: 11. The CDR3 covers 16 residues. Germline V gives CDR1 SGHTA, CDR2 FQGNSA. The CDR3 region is CASSPWTSGGAETQYF. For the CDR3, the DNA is TGTGCCAGCAGCCCATGGACTAGCGGAGGAGCGGAGACCCAGTACTTC.

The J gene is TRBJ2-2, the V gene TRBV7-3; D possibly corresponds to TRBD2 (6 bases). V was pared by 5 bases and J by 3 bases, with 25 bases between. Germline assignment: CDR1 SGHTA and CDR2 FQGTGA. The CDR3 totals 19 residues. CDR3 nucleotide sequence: TGTGCCAGCAGCCCAAGGGTAGCGAGAATCGGAGGGCACACCGGGGAGCTGTTTTTT. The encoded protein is CASSPRVARIGGHTGELFF.

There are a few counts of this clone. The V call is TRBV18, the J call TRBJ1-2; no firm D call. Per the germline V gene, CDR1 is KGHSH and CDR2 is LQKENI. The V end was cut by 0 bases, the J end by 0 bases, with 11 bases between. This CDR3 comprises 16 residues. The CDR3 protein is CASSPPSIQANYGYTF. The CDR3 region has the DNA TGTGCCAGCTCACCACCTTCTATCCAAGCTAACTATGGCTACACCTTC.

In nucleotides, the CDR3 is TGTGCCAGCAGCGCGCCGGGAGGGCGTGTTAGCACAGATACGCAGTATTTT. Amino acid sequence: CASSAPGGRVSTDTQYF. This chain links TRBV7-9 with TRBJ2-3; 8 positions match TRBD2. This CDR3 is built from 17 residues. Germline V gene sequence: CDR1 SEHNR, CDR2 FQNEAQ (reference sequence). J was trimmed by 0 bases and V by 5 bases; bases with no gene match: 10. The whole variable domain, filled in from reference TRBV7-9 and TRBJ2-3, reads DTGVSQNPRHKITKRGQNVTFRCDPISEHNRLYWYRQTLGQGPEFLTYFQNEAQLEKSRLLSDRFSAERPKGSFSTLEIQRTEQGDSAMYLCASSAPGGRVSTDTQYFGPGTRLTVL.

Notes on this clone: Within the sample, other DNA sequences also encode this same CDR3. CDR3: CAWSVRVNTEAFF. CDR3 DNA sequence: TGTGCCTGGAGTGTACGGGTGAACACTGAAGCTTTCTTT. The rearrangement links TRBV30 to TRBJ1-1, with no clear D. The CDR3 length is 13 residues. Germline CDR1 GTSNPN, CDR2 SVGIG (reference sequence). Deletions cut 0 bases from V and 0 bases from J, with 5 bases between.

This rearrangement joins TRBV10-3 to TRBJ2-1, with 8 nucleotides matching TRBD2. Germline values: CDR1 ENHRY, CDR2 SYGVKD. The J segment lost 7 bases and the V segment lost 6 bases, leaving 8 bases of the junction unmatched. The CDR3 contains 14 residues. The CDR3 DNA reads TGTGCCATCAGCTCCCAGCGGGAGAGAAATGAGCAGTTCTTC. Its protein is CAISSQRERNEQFF.

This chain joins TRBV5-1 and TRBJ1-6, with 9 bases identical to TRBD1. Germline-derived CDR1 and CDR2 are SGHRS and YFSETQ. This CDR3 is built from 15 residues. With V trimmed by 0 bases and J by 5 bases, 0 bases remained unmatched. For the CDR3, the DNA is TGCGCCAGCAGCTTGGGGACAGGGGATAATTCACCCCTCCACTTT. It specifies CASSLGTGDNSPLHF.

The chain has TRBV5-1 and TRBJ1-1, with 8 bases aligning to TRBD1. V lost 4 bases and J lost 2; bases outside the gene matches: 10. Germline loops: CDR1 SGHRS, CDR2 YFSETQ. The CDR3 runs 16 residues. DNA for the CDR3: TGCGCCAGCAGCGTCCGGACAGGGCTGATAAACACTGAAGCTTTCTTT. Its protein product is CASSVRTGLINTEAFF.

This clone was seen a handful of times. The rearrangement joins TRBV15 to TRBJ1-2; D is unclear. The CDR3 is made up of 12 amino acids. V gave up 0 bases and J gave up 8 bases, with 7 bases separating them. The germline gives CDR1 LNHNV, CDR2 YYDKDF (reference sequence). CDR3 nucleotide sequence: TGTGCCACCAGCAGAGAGGCGGGCGGCTACACCTTC. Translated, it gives CATSREAGGYTF.

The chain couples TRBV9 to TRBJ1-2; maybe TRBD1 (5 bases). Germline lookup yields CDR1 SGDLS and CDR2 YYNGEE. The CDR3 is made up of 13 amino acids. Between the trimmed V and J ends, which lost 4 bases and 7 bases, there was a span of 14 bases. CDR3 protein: CASSIQGGSGYTF. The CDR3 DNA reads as TGTGCCAGCAGCATCCAGGGAGGGAGTGGCTACACCTTC.